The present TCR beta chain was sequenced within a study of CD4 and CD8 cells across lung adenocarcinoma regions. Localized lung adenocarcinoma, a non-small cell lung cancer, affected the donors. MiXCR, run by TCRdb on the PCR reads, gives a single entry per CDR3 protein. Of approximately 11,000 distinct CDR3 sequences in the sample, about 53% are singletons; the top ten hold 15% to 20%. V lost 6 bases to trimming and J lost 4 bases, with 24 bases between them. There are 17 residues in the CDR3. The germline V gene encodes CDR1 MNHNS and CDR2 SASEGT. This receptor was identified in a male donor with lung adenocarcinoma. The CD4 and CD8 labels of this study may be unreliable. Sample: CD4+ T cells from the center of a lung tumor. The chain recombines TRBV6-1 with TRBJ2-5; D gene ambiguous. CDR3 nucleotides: TGTGCCAGCAGGACGGCCGGCCGGGCCGGTGACCCAGAGACCCAGTACTTC. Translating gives CASRTAGRAGDPETQYF.